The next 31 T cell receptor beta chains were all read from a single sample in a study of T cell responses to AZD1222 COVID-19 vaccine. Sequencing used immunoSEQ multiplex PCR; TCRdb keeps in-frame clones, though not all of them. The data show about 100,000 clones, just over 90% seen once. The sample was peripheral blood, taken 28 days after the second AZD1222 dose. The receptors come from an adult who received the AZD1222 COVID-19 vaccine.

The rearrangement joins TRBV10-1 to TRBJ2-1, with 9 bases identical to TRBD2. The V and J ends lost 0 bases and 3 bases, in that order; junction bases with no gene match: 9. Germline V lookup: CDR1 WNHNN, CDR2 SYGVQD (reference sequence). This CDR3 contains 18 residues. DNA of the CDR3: TGCGCCAGCAGTGAGTCGATGGGTAGCGGGAGTGTCTACAATGAGCAGTTCTTC. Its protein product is CASSESMGSGSVYNEQFF.

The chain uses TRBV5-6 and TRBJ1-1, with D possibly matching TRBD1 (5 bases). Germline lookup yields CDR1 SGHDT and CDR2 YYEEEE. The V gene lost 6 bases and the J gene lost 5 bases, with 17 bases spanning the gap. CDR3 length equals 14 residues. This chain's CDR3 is CASNRVGEGTEAFF. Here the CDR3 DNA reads TGTGCCAGCAACCGAGTGGGGGAGGGGACTGAAGCTTTCTTT.

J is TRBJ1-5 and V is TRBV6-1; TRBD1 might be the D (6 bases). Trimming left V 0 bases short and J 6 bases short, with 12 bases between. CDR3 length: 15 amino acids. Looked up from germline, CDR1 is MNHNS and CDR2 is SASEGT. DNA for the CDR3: TGTGCCAGCAGTGAAGCGCTTAGGGGGATTCAGCCCCAGCATTTT. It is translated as CASSEALRGIQPQHF.

The CDR3 sequence: CASTPAGTDYGYTF. CDR3 bases: TGTGCCAGCACCCCGGCAGGGACAGACTATGGCTACACCTTC. The genes are TRBV7-8 and TRBJ1-2, with 7 nucleotides matching TRBD1. Losses at the gene ends were 7 bases for V and 3 bases for J; bases not matched to a gene: 8. Germline V gene data show CDR1 as SGHVS and CDR2 as FQNEAQ. CDR3 size: 14 residues.

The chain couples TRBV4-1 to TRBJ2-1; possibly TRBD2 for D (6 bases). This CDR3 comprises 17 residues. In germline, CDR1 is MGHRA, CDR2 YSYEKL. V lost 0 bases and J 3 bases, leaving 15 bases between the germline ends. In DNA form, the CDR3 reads TGCGCCAGCAGCCAAGAGTGGGTTACGGGGGTCTACAATGAGCAGTTCTTC. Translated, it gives CASSQEWVTGVYNEQFF.

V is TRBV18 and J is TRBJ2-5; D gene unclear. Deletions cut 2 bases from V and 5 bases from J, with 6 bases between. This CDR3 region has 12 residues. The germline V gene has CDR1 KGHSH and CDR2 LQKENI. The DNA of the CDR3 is TGTGCCAGCTCACCAGCCGGGGAGACCCAGTACTTC. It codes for CASSPAGETQYF.

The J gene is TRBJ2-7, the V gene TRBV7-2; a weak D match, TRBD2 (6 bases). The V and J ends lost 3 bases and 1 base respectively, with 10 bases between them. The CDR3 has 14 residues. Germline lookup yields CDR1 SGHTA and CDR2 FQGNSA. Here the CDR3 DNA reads TGTGCCAGCAGCTTCCGGGACTCTTCCTACGAGCAGTACTTC. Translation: CASSFRDSSYEQYF.

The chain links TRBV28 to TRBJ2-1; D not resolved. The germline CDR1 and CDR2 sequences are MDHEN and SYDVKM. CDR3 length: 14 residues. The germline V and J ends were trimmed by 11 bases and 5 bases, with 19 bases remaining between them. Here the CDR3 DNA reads TGTGCCCCCTTCGGGCCTACAAGGGACAATGAGCAGTTCTTC. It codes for CAPFGPTRDNEQFF.

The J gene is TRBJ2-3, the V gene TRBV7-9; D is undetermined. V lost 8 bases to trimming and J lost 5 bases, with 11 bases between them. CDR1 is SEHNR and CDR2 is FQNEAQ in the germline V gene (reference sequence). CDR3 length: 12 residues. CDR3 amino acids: CASGSKRDTQYF. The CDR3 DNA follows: TGTGCCAGCGGCAGTAAGCGAGATACGCAGTATTTT.

Written as DNA, the CDR3 is TGTGCCAGCAGCGCCCTCGTGGGGGACAGGAAAGAGACCCAGTACTTC. This gives the protein CASSALVGDRKETQYF. V and J are TRBV9 and TRBJ2-5, with 8 positions matching TRBD1. The V segment lost 3 bases and the J segment 3 bases; nucleotides outside the gene matches: 10. CDR3 length: 16 residues. CDR1 is SGDLS and CDR2 is YYNGEE in the germline V gene. The full variable domain, with the rest looked up from reference TRBV9 and TRBJ2-5, is DSGVTQTPKHLITATGQRVTLRCSPRSGDLSVYWYQQSLDQGLQFLIQYYNGEERAKGNILERFSAQQFPDLHSELNLSSLELGDSALYFCASSALVGDRKETQYFGPGTRLLVL.

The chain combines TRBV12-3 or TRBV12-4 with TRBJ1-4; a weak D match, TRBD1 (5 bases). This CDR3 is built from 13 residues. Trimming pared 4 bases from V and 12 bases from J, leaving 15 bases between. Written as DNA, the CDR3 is TGTGCCAGCAGTTCCCAGGGTCAGCAGGAACTGTTTTTT. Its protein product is CASSSQGQQELFF.

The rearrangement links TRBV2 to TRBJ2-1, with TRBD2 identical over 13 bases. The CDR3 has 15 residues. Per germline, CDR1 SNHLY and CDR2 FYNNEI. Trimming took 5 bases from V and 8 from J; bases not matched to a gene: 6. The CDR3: CASSRTSGSRYEQFF. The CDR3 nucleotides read TGTGCCAGCAGTCGGACTAGCGGGAGTAGGTATGAGCAGTTCTTC.

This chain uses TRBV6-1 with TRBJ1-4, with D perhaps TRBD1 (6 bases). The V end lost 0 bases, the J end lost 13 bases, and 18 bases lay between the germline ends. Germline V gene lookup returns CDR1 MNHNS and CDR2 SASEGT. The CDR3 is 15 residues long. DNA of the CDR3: TGTGCCAGCAGTGAAGCGTCAGGGGTGGGGGTTAGACTGTTTTTT. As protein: CASSEASGVGVRLFF.

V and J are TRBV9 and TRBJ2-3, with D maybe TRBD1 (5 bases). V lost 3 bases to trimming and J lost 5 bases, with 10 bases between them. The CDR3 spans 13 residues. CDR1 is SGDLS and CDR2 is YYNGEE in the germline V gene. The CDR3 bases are TGTGCCAGCAGCGCCCAGGGTGTAGATACGCAGTATTTT. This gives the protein CASSAQGVDTQYF. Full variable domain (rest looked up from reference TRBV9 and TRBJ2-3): DSGVTQTPKHLITATGQRVTLRCSPRSGDLSVYWYQQSLDQGLQFLIQYYNGEERAKGNILERFSAQQFPDLHSELNLSSLELGDSALYFCASSAQGVDTQYFGPGTRLTVL.

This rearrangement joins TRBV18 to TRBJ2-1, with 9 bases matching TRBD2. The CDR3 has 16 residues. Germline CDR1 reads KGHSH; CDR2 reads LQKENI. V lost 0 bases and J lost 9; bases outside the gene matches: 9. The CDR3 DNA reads TGTGCCAGCTCACCACCGAGAGTAGCGGGAGTGGGTGAGCAGTTCTTC. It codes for CASSPPRVAGVGEQFF.

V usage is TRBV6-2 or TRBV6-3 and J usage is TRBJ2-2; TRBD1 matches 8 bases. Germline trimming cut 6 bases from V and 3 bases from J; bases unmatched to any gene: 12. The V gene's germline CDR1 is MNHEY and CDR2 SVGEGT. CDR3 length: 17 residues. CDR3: CASRPPGQGPHTGELFF. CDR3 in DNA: TGTGCCAGCAGGCCTCCTGGACAGGGACCACACACCGGGGAGCTGTTTTTT.

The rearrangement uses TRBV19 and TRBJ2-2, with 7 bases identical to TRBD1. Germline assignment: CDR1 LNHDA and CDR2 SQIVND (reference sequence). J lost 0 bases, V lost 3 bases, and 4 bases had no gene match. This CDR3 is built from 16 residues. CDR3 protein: CASSIIQGANTGELFF. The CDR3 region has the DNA TGTGCCAGTAGTATCATCCAGGGGGCGAACACCGGGGAGCTGTTTTTT.

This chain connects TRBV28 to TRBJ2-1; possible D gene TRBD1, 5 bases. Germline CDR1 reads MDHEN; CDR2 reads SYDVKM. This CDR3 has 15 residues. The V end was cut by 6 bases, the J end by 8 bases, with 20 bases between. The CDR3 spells CASREYQQGDYEQFF. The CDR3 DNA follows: TGTGCCAGCAGGGAGTATCAGCAGGGTGATTATGAGCAGTTCTTC.

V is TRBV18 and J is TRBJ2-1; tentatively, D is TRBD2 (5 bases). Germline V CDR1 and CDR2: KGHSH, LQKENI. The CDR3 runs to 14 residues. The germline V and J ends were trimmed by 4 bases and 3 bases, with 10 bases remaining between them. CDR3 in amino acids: CASSLSRGYNEQFF. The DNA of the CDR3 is TGTGCCAGCTCACTTTCCCGGGGCTACAATGAGCAGTTCTTC.

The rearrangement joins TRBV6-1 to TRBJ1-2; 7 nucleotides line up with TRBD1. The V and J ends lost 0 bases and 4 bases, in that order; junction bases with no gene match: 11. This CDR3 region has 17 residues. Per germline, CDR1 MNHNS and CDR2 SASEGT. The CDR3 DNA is TGTGCCAGCAGTGAAGCGCTTCTTGCAGGGGGGAGCTATGGCTACACCTTC. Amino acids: CASSEALLAGGSYGYTF.

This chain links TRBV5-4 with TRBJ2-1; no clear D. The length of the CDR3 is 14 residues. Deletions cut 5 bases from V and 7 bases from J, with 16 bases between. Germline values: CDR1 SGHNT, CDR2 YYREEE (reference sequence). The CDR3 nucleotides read TGTGCCAGCAGTCAACCCGAAAGGGAAAATGAGCAGTTCTTC. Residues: CASSQPERENEQFF.

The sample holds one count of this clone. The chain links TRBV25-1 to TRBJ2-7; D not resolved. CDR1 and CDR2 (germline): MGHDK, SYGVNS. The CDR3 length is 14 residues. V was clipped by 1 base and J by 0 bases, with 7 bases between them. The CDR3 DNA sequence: TGTGCCAGCAGTGAATCGGTTAGCTCCTACGAGCAGTACTTC. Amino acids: CASSESVSSYEQYF.

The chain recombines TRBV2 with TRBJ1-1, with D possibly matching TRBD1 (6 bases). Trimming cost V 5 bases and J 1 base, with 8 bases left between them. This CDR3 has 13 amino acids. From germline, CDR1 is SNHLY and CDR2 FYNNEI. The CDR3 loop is CASSSQGNTEAFF. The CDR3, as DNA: TGTGCCAGCAGTTCACAGGGGAACACTGAAGCTTTCTTT.

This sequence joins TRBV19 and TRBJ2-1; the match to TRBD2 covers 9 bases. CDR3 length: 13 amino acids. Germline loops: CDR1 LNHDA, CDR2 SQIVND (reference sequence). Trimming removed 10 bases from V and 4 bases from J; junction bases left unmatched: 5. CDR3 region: CATAGLAYNEQFF. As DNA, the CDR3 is TGTGCCACCGCGGGACTAGCTTACAATGAGCAGTTCTTC. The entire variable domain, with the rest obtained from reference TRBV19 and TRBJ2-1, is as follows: DGGITQSPKYLFRKEGQNVTLSCEQNLNHDAMYWYRQDPGQGLRLIYYSQIVNDFQKGDIAEGYSVSREKKESFPLTVTSAQKNPTAFYLCATAGLAYNEQFFGPGTRLTVL.

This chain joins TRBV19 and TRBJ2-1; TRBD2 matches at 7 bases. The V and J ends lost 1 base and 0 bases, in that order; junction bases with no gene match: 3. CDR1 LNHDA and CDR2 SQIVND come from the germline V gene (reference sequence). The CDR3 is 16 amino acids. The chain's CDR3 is CASSIAGGSSYNEQFF. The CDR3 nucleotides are TGTGCCAGTAGTATAGCGGGGGGAAGCTCCTACAATGAGCAGTTCTTC.

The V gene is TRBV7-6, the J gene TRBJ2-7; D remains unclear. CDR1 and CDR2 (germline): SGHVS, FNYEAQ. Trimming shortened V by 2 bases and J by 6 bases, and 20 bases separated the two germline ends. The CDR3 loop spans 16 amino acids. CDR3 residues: CASSLNPRTNRVEQYF. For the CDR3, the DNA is TGTGCCAGCAGCTTAAACCCCAGGACCAATAGGGTCGAGCAGTACTTC. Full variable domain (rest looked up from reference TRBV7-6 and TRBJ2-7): GAGVSQSPRYKVTKRGQDVALRCDPISGHVSLYWYRQALGQGPEFLTYFNYEAQQDKSGLPNDRFSAERPEGSISTLTIQRTEQRDSAMYRCASSLNPRTNRVEQYFGPGTRLTVT.

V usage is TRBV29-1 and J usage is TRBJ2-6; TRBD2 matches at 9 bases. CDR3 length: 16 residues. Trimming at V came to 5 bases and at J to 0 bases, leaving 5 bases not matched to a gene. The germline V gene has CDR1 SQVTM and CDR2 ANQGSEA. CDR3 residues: CSVRLAASSGANVLTF. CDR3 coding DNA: TGCAGCGTTCGACTAGCGGCGAGCTCTGGGGCCAACGTCCTGACTTTC.

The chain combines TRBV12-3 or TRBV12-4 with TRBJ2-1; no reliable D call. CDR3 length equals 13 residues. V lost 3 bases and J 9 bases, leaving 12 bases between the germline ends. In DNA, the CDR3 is TGTGCCAGCAGTTTGGGCTCCTCAGGTGAGCAGTTCTTC. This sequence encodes CASSLGSSGEQFF.

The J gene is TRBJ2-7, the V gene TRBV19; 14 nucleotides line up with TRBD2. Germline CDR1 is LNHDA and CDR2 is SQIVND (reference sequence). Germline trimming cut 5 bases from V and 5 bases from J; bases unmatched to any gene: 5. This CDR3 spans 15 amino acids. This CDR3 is CASSLGLAGVDEQYF. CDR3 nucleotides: TGTGCCAGTAGTTTGGGACTAGCGGGAGTGGACGAGCAGTACTTC.

DNA for the CDR3: TGTGCCAGCAAAAGGGGGGGTTTTGAAGAGACCCAGTACTTC. As protein: CASKRGGFEETQYF. The V and J genes are TRBV5-4 and TRBJ2-5, with a weak D call TRBD2 (7 bases). The germline V and J ends were trimmed by 6 bases and 3 bases, with 15 bases remaining between them. The CDR3 is 14 amino acids. Germline V gene data show CDR1 as SGHNT and CDR2 as YYREEE (reference sequence).

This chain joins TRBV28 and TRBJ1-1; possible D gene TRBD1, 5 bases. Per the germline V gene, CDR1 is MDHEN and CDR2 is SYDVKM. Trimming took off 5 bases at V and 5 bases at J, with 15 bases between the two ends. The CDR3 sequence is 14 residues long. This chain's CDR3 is CASSRRIQETEAFF. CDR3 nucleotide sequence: TGTGCCAGCAGTAGGAGGATACAGGAGACTGAAGCTTTCTTT.